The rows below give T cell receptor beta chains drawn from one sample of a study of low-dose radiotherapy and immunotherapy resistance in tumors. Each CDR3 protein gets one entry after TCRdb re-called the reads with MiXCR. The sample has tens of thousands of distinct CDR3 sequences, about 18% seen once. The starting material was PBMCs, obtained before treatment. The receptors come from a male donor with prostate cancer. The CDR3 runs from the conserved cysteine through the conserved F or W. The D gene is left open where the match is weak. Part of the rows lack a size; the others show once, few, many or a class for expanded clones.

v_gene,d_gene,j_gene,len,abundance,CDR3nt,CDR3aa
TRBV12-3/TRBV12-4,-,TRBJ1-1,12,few,TGTGCCAGCAGTTTAGGTTACACTGAAGCTTTCTTT,CASSLGYTEAFF
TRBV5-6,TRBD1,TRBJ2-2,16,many,TGTGCCAGCAGCTTCGGACAGGGAGACCCCACCGGGGAGCTGTTTTTT,CASSFGQGDPTGELFF
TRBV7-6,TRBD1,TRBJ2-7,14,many,TGTGCCAGCAGCCCGGGGACAGGCCTATACGAGCAGTACTTC,CASSPGTGLYEQYF
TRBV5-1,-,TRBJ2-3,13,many,TGCGCCAGCGGATCAGGTAGCACAGATACGCAGTATTTT,CASGSGSTDTQYF
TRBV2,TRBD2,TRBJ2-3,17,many,TGTGCCAGCATTTCGGTGGGACTAGCGGGGGACACAGATACGCAGTATTTT,CASISVGLAGDTDTQYF
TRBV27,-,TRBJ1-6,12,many,TGTGCCAGCAGTTTCATCGGTATGCCCCTCCACTTT,CASSFIGMPLHF
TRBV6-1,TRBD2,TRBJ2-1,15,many,TGTGCCAGCAGTGAACTAGCGGGGGGGCCCAATGAGCAGTTCTTC,CASSELAGGPNEQFF
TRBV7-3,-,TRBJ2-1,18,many,TGTGCCAGCAGCCCCACAGGGCCGGGTCCAGGCGATCAGGGTGAGCAGTTCTTC,CASSPTGPGPGDQGEQFF
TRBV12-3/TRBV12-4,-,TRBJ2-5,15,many,TGTGCCAGCAGTGACCTGAGGGGGAATGGAGAGACCCAGTACTTC,CASSDLRGNGETQYF
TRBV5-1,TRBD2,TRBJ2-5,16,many,TGCGCCAGCAGCCTACTAGCGGGGGGGGACCAAGAGACCCAGTACTTC,CASSLLAGGDQETQYF
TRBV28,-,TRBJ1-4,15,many,TGTGCCAGCAGTTTATCGAGAGGGGCTAATGAAAAACTGTTTTTT,CASSLSRGANEKLFF
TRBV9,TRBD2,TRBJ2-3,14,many,TGTGCCAGCAGCGTCCTAGCGGACACAGATACGCAGTATTTT,CASSVLADTDTQYF
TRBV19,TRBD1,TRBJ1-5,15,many,TGTGCCAGTAGTACCCGACAGGGGTTTGCTCAGCCCCAGCATTTT,CASSTRQGFAQPQHF
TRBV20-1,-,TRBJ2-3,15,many,TGCAGTGCTATCATGACGGGGGGCCGGGCGGATACGCAGTATTTT,CSAIMTGGRADTQYF
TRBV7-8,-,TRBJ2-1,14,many,TGTGCCAGCAGGTTCGGCTCAGGGTTTGATGAGCAGTTCTTC,CASRFGSGFDEQFF
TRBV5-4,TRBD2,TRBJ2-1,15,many,TGTGCCAGCTCACCGGTGATAGCGGGGGGGAATGAGCAGTTCTTC,CASSPVIAGGNEQFF
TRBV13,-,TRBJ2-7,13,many,TGTGCCAGCAACGAAGGCCGATCCTACGAGCAGTACTTC,CASNEGRSYEQYF
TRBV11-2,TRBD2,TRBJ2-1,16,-,TGTGCCAGCAGCTTATTCCAGCGGGGGGGCCACAATGAGCAGTTCTTC,CASSLFQRGGHNEQFF
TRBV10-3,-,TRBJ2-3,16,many,TGTGCCATCAGTGAGTCGGCCGCCGGGGCGGGAGATACGCAGTATTTT,CAISESAAGAGDTQYF
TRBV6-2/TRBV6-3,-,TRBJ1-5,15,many,TGTGCCAGCAGTTTCGCCAGGGACGGCCCGGGGCCCCAGCATTTT,CASSFARDGPGPQHF
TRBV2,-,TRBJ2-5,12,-,TGTGCCAGCAGTTTCATCGGGGAGACCCAGTACTTC,CASSFIGETQYF
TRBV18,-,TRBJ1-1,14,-,TGTGCCAGCTCGTCACAGGGCCTGAACACTGAAGCTTTCTTT,CASSSQGLNTEAFF